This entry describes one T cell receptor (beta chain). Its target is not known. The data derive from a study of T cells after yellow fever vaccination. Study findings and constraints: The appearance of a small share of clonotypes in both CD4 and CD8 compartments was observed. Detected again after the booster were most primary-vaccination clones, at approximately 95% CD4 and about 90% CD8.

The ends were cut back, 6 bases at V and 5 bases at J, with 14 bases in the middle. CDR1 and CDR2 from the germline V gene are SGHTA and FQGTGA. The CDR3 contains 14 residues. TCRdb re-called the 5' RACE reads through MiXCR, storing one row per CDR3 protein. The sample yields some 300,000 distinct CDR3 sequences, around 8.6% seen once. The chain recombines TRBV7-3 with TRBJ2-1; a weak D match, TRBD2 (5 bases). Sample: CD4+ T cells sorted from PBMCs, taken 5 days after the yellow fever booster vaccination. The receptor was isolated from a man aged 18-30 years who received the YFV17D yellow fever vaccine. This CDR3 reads CASSSGRLNNEQFF. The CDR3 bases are TGTGCCAGCAGTTCGGGGAGACTAAACAATGAGCAGTTCTTC.